This T cell receptor (beta chain) was profiled in a study of T cell repertoires in cytomegalovirus infection. Study as a whole: CMV infection plus the matching HLA type was flagged by public TCR beta signatures. Study-level results: What dominated the ex vivo response were HLA-C-restricted CMV-specific TCR beta clonotypes. People with CMV and the relevant HLA were identified by cumulative public TCR beta family frequency.

In germline, CDR1 is SEHNR, CDR2 FQNEAQ (reference sequence). The CDR3 covers 13 residues. V lost 2 bases, J lost 10 bases, and 4 bases stayed unmatched. TCRdb analysed the reads with MiXCR anew, one entry per CDR3 protein. The sample contains around 450,000 distinct CDR3 sequences, 30% to 40% of which appear only once. Worth noting for this clonotype: What it recognizes is unknown.

The gene calls are TRBV7-9 and TRBJ2-1, with 8 nucleotides matching TRBD1. The sequenced material came from PBMCs. The sequence was collected from a human donor in good health (CMV status not recorded). Some clones in this sample may be carry-over from other donors' samples. The CDR3 sequence: CASSLRTGKEQFF. CDR3 DNA: TGTGCCAGCAGCTTAAGGACAGGGAAAGAGCAGTTCTTC.